This TCR beta chain stems from a study of blood T cell repertoires in COVID-19. Turning to the study itself: The samples span acute and convalescent COVID-19 from the United States, Italy and Spain. The cDNA or gDNA used as material had been derived from T cells, B-cell-depleted T cells, or PBMCs.

Original methodology: How many nucleated cells were present was estimated from reference gene primer amplification. Only in-frame clones appear in the TCRdb table, and some are missing; sequencing was by immunoSEQ multiplex PCR. The V and J calls and the clone size are those of that table, but D and trimming were determined from the DNA. The sample has 300,000 to 400,000 clones, roughly 84% seen once. Material: peripheral blood. The clonotype originates from a man aged 50 or older with active or convalescent COVID-19.

This CDR3 reads CASSQGQVTKAFF. CDR3 sequence (DNA): TGTGCCAGCAGCCAGGGACAGGTGACAAAAGCTTTCTTT. J is TRBJ1-1 and V is TRBV7-2; 8 bases are shared with TRBD1. The junction had 8 bases not matched to a gene; V was cut back by 5 bases and J by 9 bases. Looked up from germline, CDR1 is SGHTA and CDR2 is FQGNSA. There are 13 residues in the CDR3. Variable domain in full (rest from reference TRBV7-2 and TRBJ1-1): GAGVSQSPSNKVTEKGKDVELRCDPISGHTALYWYRQSLGQGLEFLIYFQGNSAPDKSGLPSDRFSAERTGGSVSTLTIQRTQQEDSAVYLCASSQGQVTKAFFGQGTRLTVV.